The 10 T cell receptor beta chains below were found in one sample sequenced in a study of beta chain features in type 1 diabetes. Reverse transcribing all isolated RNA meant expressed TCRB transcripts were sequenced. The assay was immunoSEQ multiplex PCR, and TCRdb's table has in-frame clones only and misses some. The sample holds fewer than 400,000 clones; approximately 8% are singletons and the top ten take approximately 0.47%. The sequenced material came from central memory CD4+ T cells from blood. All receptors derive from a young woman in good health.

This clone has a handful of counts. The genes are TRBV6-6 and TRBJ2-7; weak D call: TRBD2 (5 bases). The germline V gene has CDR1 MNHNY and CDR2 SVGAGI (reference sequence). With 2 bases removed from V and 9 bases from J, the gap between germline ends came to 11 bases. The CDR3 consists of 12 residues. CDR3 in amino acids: CASSYGEGAQYF. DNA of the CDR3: TGTGCCAGCAGTTACGGTGAGGGCGCGCAGTACTTC.

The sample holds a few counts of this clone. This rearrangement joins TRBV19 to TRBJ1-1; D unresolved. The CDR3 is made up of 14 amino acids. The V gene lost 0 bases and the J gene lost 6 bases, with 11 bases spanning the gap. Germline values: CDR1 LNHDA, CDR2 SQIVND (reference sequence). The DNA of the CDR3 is TGTGCCAGTAGTATAGACCTCCTAGGCGCTGAAGCTTTCTTT. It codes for CASSIDLLGAEAFF.

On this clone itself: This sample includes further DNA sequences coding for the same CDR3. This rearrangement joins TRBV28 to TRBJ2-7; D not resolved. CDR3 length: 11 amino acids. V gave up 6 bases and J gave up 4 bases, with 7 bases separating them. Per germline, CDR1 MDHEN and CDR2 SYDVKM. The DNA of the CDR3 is TGTGCCAGCAGCCTTAAATACGAGCAGTACTTC. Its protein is CASSLKYEQYF. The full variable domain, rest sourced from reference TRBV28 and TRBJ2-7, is DVKVTQSSRYLVKRTGEKVFLECVQDMDHENMFWYRQDPGLGLRLIYFSYDVKMKEKGDIPEGYSVSREKKERFSLILESASTNQTSMYLCASSLKYEQYFGPGTRLTVT.

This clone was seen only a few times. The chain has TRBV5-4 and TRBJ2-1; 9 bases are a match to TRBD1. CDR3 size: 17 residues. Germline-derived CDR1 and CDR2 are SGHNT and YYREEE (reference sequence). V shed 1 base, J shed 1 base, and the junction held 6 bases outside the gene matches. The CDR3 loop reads CASSLTTGGMSYNEQFF. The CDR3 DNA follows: TGTGCCAGCAGCTTGACAACAGGGGGCATGTCCTACAATGAGCAGTTCTTC.

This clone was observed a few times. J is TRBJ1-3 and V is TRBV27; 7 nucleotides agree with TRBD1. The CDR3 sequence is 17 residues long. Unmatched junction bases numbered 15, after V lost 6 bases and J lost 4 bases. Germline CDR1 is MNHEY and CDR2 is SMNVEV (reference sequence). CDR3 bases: TGTGCCAGCAGCCAAAGCGGGGACAGTGCTAGAGGAAACACCATATATTTT. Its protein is CASSQSGDSARGNTIYF.

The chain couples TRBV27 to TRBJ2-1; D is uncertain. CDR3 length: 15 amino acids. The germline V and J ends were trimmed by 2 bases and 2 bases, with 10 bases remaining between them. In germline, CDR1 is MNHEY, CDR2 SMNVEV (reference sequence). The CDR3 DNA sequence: TGTGCCAGCAGTTTAGAAGGGTATCCCTACAATGAGCAGTTCTTC. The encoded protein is CASSLEGYPYNEQFF.

CDR3 sequence reads: CASSLAAGNEQFF. CDR3 DNA sequence: TGTGCCAGCAGCTTAGCGGCCGGGAATGAGCAGTTCTTC. V is TRBV11-1 and J is TRBJ2-1; no definite D call. Looked up from germline, CDR1 is SGHAT and CDR2 is FQDESV (reference sequence). The CDR3 is made up of 13 amino acids. Trimming pared 0 bases from V and 7 bases from J, leaving 7 bases between.

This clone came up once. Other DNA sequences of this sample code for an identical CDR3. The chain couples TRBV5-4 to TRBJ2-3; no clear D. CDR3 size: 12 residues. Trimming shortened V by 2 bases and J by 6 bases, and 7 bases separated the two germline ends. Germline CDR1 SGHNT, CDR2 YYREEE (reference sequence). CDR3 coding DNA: TGTGCCAGCAGCTTCATGAGGGATACGCAGTATTTT. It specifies CASSFMRDTQYF.

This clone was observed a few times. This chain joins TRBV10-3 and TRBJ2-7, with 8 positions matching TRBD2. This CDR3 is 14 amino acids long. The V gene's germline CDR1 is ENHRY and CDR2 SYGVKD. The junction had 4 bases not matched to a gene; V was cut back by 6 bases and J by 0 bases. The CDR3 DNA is TGTGCCATCAGCCTTAGCGGGGACTCCTACGAGCAGTACTTC. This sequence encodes CAISLSGDSYEQYF.

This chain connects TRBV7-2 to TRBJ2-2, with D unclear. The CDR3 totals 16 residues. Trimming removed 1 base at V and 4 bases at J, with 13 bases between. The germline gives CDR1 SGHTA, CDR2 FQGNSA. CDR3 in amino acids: CASSLGSGRVTGELFF. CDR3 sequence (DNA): TGTGCCAGCAGCTTAGGGTCTGGGCGTGTCACCGGGGAGCTGTTTTTT.